Presented here are 24 T cell receptor beta chains from one specimen sequenced in a study of CD8+ T cells in alopecia areata. cDNA serving as the sequencing template came from extracted, reverse transcribed RNA. Profiling relied on immunoSEQ multiplex PCR, and the TCRdb table lists in-frame clones only, not all of them. The sample has approximately 150,000 clones, roughly 60% seen once. What was sequenced was CD4+ T cells sorted from blood. These receptors came from a human donor in good health.

This chain connects TRBV11-2 to TRBJ2-1; 14 positions agree with TRBD2. The germline CDR1 and CDR2 sequences are SGHAT and FQNNGV. V was pared by 5 bases and J by 0 bases, with 9 bases of the junction left unmatched. CDR3 length: 19 residues. In DNA form, the CDR3 reads TGTGCCAGCAGCCTATATTCCGGGACTAGCGGGAGCTCCTACAATGAGCAGTTCTTC. Amino acid sequence: CASSLYSGTSGSSYNEQFF.

This clone was counted a few times. The CDR3 DNA reads as TGTGCCAGCAGGGAGGGACAGGGGTTCGACGAGCAGTACTTC. It codes for CASREGQGFDEQYF. This chain joins TRBV7-2 and TRBJ2-7; TRBD1 agrees at 10 bases. Germline CDR1 is SGHTA and CDR2 is FQGNSA. CDR3 size: 14 residues. The junction had 7 bases not matched to a gene; V was cut back by 6 bases and J by 5 bases. The full variable domain, rest sourced from reference TRBV7-2 and TRBJ2-7, is GAGVSQSPSNKVTEKGKDVELRCDPISGHTALYWYRQSLGQGLEFLIYFQGNSAPDKSGLPSDRFSAERTGGSVSTLTIQRTQQEDSAVYLCASREGQGFDEQYFGPGTRLTVT.

The V and J genes are TRBV30 and TRBJ1-3, with D unclear. Trimming cost V 5 bases and J 0 bases, with 8 bases left between them. The V gene's germline CDR1 is GTSNPN and CDR2 SVGIG (reference sequence). The CDR3 is made up of 13 amino acids. The DNA of the CDR3 is TGTGCCTGGGACCAGAGCTCTGGAAACACCATATATTTT. It codes for CAWDQSSGNTIYF.

The chain joins TRBV7-9 to TRBJ1-1; D gene ambiguous. The CDR3 has 12 residues. Germline values: CDR1 SEHNR, CDR2 FQNEAQ (reference sequence). Trimming pared 9 bases from V and 1 base from J, leaving 9 bases between. CDR3 protein: CASLPQNTEAFF. CDR3 nucleotides: TGTGCCAGTCTCCCCCAGAACACTGAAGCTTTCTTT.

The chain uses TRBV5-4 and TRBJ2-2; 7 bases map to TRBD1. The CDR3 has 14 amino acids. CDR1 SGHNT and CDR2 YYREEE come from the germline V gene (reference sequence). The junction had 3 bases not matched to a gene; V was cut back by 2 bases and J by 5 bases. CDR3 DNA sequence: TGTGCCAGCAGCTTTCAGGGGGAGACCGGGGAGCTGTTTTTT. Residues: CASSFQGETGELFF.

This clone was detected a few times. The J gene is TRBJ2-7, the V gene TRBV7-2; D call uncertain. Trimming cost V 1 base and J 2 bases, with 12 bases left between them. This CDR3 has 15 residues. Germline assignment: CDR1 SGHTA and CDR2 FQGNSA. The CDR3 reads CASSLVGQQTYEQYF. CDR3 nucleotides: TGTGCCAGCAGCTTAGTCGGGCAGCAGACCTACGAGCAGTACTTC.

Comment on this clone: Other nucleotide sequences in the sample specify the same CDR3. The chain links TRBV5-4 to TRBJ2-5; no clear D gene. Trimming stripped 2 bases from V and 5 bases from J, with 10 bases between. CDR1 and CDR2 (germline): SGHNT, YYREEE (reference sequence). CDR3 length equals 13 residues. CDR3 protein: CASSFVGMETQYF. Here the CDR3 DNA reads TGTGCCAGCAGCTTTGTGGGAATGGAGACCCAGTACTTC.

CDR3 residues: CASSLAAGGRDTQYF. The DNA of the CDR3 is TGTGCCAGCAGCTTAGCAGCGGGAGGAAGAGATACGCAGTATTTT. The V call is TRBV7-2, the J call TRBJ2-3, with TRBD2 matching over 9 bases. The V segment lost 0 bases and the J segment 5 bases; nucleotides outside the gene matches: 3. This CDR3 is 15 amino acids long. The germline gives CDR1 SGHTA, CDR2 FQGNSA.

This clone was seen a few times. The chain joins TRBV28 to TRBJ2-6; no clear D gene. The CDR3 is made up of 14 amino acids. V was shortened by 4 bases and J by 6 bases, with 10 bases between the two germline ends. Looked up from germline, CDR1 is MDHEN and CDR2 is SYDVKM. The CDR3 region is CASSYVPLANVLTF. As DNA, the CDR3 is TGTGCCAGCAGTTATGTCCCCCTGGCCAACGTCCTGACTTTC.

This chain joins TRBV7-2 and TRBJ2-1, with TRBD1 matching 7 bases. There are 16 residues in the CDR3. The junction had 10 bases not matched to a gene; V was cut back by 6 bases and J by 2 bases. In germline, CDR1 is SGHTA, CDR2 FQGNSA. The CDR3 DNA is TGTGCCAGCAGGAATTTACAGGGGCCAACCTACAATGAGCAGTTCTTC. Its translation is CASRNLQGPTYNEQFF. Together with reference TRBV7-2 and TRBJ2-1, the CDR3 gives the full variable domain: GAGVSQSPSNKVTEKGKDVELRCDPISGHTALYWYRQSLGQGLEFLIYFQGNSAPDKSGLPSDRFSAERTGGSVSTLTIQRTQQEDSAVYLCASRNLQGPTYNEQFFGPGTRLTVL.

This clone came up a few times. The chain combines TRBV30 with TRBJ1-1; 8 nucleotides line up with TRBD1. The CDR3 contains 15 residues. Germline V gives CDR1 GTSNPN, CDR2 SVGIG (reference sequence). J lost 3 bases, V lost 0 bases, and 6 bases had no gene match. The DNA of the CDR3 is TGTGCCTGGAGTGTAACAGGGGGTGCGTACACTGAAGCTTTCTTT. It yields the protein CAWSVTGGAYTEAFF.

This clone was observed a single time. The V and J genes are TRBV6-5 and TRBJ1-2; D might be TRBD1 (6 bases). The CDR3 is 14 amino acids. Germline CDR1 and CDR2: MNHEY and SVGAGI. With 6 bases removed from V and 0 bases from J, the gap between germline ends came to 11 bases. In DNA, the CDR3 is TGTGCCAGCAGGACAGGTATAGCTAACTATGGCTACACCTTC. This gives the protein CASRTGIANYGYTF.

The chain carries TRBV29-1 and TRBJ2-7; 7 bases are shared with TRBD1. J lost 3 bases, V lost 7 bases, and 6 bases had no gene match. The CDR3 runs to 12 residues. CDR1 is SQVTM, CDR2 ANQGSEA, per germline. CDR3 in DNA: TGCAGCGCCCGACAGGGAGACTACGAGCAGTACTTC. This codes for CSARQGDYEQYF.

The V call is TRBV10-3, the J call TRBJ2-5, with D possibly being TRBD1 or TRBD2 (5 bases each). V lost 6 bases, J lost 2 bases, and 10 bases lay in between. CDR3 size: 13 residues. Germline-derived CDR1 and CDR2 are ENHRY and SYGVKD. The DNA for the CDR3 is TGTGCCATCAGGGGGGAATCACAAGAGACCCAGTACTTC. Residues: CAIRGESQETQYF.

This clone was picked up a small number of times. The sample has other DNA sequences that encode this CDR3 too. In DNA, the CDR3 is TGCAGCGTTGGGGACAGGGGGCCCTACGAGCAGTACTTC. It is translated as CSVGDRGPYEQYF. V gene TRBV29-1 combines with J gene TRBJ2-7, with 12 bases fitting TRBD1. Unmatched junction bases numbered 0, after V lost 4 bases and J lost 2 bases. The germline V gene encodes CDR1 SQVTM and CDR2 ANQGSEA. The CDR3 runs 13 residues.

The chain carries TRBV5-6 and TRBJ2-4; TRBD2 agrees at 12 bases. Losses at the gene ends were 0 bases for V and 7 bases for J; bases not matched to a gene: 2. Per germline, CDR1 SGHDT and CDR2 YYEEEE. The CDR3 runs to 15 residues. The CDR3 nucleotides read TGTGCCAGCAGCTTGGCCCTAGCGGGAGGGAACATTCAGTACTTC. Its protein product is CASSLALAGGNIQYF.

The V and J genes are TRBV5-6 and TRBJ2-3, with no clear D. The CDR3 is 13 residues long. Per the germline V gene, CDR1 is SGHDT and CDR2 is YYEEEE. V dropped 3 bases and J dropped 0 bases, with 5 bases sitting between them. The CDR3 spells CASSWSSTDTQYF. DNA for the CDR3: TGTGCCAGCAGCTGGAGCAGCACAGATACGCAGTATTTT.

The chain couples TRBV30 to TRBJ2-5; D is uncertain. Germline V CDR1 and CDR2: GTSNPN, SVGIG (reference sequence). The CDR3 length is 12 residues. The germline V and J ends were trimmed by 0 bases and 7 bases, with 9 bases remaining between them. CDR3 sequence reads: CAWSVNFATQYF. The CDR3 nucleotides are TGTGCCTGGAGTGTTAATTTTGCGACCCAGTACTTC.

The chain employs TRBV25-1 and TRBJ2-5; D may be TRBD2 (6 bases). The CDR3 has 13 amino acids. Germline V gene data show CDR1 as MGHDK and CDR2 as SYGVNS. The V end was cut by 2 bases, the J end by 5 bases, with 9 bases between. The CDR3 bases are TGTGCCAGCAGTGAAAAGGGACTTGAGACCCAGTACTTC. Translated: CASSEKGLETQYF.

This clone was seen only a few times. The V call is TRBV6-5, the J call TRBJ2-7; tentatively, D is TRBD1 or TRBD2 (5 bases each). Germline CDR1 is MNHEY and CDR2 is SVGAGI. The CDR3 consists of 13 residues. Deletions cut 6 bases from V and 3 bases from J, with 12 bases between. CDR3 residues: CASSKGSRYEQYF. The CDR3 nucleotides read TGTGCCAGCAGCAAGGGGAGCCGCTACGAGCAGTACTTC.

In its sample, this clone was seen a few times. The rearrangement uses TRBV2 and TRBJ2-7; tentative D call: TRBD2 (6 bases). Looked up from germline, CDR1 is SNHLY and CDR2 is FYNNEI. V was cut by 4 bases and J by 7 bases, with 14 bases left in between. CDR3 length: 13 residues. The CDR3 nucleotides are TGTGCCAGCAGTGGGGGACTTCGATCGGAGCAGTACTTC. Translation: CASSGGLRSEQYF.

The V call is TRBV29-1, the J call TRBJ2-1; TRBD1 matches 7 bases. V was clipped by 4 bases and J by 4 bases; unmatched bases: 4. Per the germline V gene, CDR1 is SQVTM and CDR2 is ANQGSEA. The CDR3 is 13 amino acids. As DNA, the CDR3 is TGCAGCGTTGCCCCGGACAGGTACAATGAGCAGTTCTTC. This translates into CSVAPDRYNEQFF.

The rearrangement joins TRBV5-1 to TRBJ2-3; 10 bases are shared with TRBD1. The CDR3 runs 17 residues. V shed 4 bases, J shed 1 base, and the junction held 9 bases outside the gene matches. Germline values: CDR1 SGHRS, CDR2 YFSETQ. CDR3 nucleotide sequence: TGCGCCAGCAGCAGAGGTCTTGACAGGGGGCGCACAGATACGCAGTATTTT. Amino acid sequence: CASSRGLDRGRTDTQYF.

The V call is TRBV29-1, the J call TRBJ2-2; 9 bases agree with TRBD1. The CDR3 contains 14 residues. The germline V gene encodes CDR1 SQVTM and CDR2 ANQGSEA. V trimming: 7 bases; J trimming: 3 bases; junction bases outside the gene matches: 6. The CDR3 DNA is TGCAGCGCAGGACAGGGGACCTACACCGGGGAGCTGTTTTTT. Its protein product is CSAGQGTYTGELFF.